This T cell receptor (beta chain) originates from a study of blood T cell repertoires in COVID-19. As handled by the study authors: Amplified reference gene primers provided the basis for estimating nucleated cell counts. Libraries were prepared by immunoSEQ multiplex PCR; TCRdb keeps only in-frame clonotypes and omits some of them. That table gives V, J and clone size, and the DNA gave D and trimming. The repertoire includes approximately 360,000 clones, 80% to 85% of them detected once, and 5% to 6% sits in the top ten. Individuals drawn from some 25 US areas were about 18 to 100 years old. This clonotype was obtained from a woman aged 50 to 60 who had recovered from COVID-19. Sequenced: PBMCs or T cells enriched from blood (not recorded which).

The CDR3 DNA reads TGTGCCAGCAGCCAAGAAACGGCGGAGTCGGTCGCCTCTGGGGCCAACGTCCTGACTTTC. This codes for CASSQETAESVASGANVLTF. The rearrangement uses TRBV14 and TRBJ2-6; the D is unclear. CDR1 SGHDN and CDR2 FVKESK come from the germline V gene. This CDR3 is built from 20 residues. V lost 0 bases, J lost 0 bases, and 18 bases lay in between. Full variable domain (outside the CDR3, taken from reference TRBV14 and TRBJ2-6): EAGVTQFPSHSVIEKGQTVTLRCDPISGHDNLYWYRRVMGKEIKFLLHFVKESKQDESGMPNNRFLAERTGGTYSTLKVQPAELEDSGVYFCASSQETAESVASGANVLTFGAGSRLTVL.